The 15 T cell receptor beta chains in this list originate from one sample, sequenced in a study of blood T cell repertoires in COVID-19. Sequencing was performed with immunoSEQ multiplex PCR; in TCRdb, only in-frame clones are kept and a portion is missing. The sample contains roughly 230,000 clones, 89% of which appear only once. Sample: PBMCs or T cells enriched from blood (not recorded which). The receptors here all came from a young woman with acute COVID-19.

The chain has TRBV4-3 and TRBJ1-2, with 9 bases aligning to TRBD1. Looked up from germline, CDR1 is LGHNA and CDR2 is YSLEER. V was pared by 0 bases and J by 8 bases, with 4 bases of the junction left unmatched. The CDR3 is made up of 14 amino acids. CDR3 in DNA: TGCGCCAGCAGCCAAGATCCGACAGGGGGAGGCTACACCTTC. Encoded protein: CASSQDPTGGGYTF.

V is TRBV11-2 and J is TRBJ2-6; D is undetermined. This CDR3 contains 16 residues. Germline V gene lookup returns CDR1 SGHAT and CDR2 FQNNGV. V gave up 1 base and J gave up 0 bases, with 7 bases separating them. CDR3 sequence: CASSLARSSGANVLTF. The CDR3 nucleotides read TGTGCCAGCAGCTTAGCGCGGAGCTCTGGGGCCAACGTCCTGACTTTC.

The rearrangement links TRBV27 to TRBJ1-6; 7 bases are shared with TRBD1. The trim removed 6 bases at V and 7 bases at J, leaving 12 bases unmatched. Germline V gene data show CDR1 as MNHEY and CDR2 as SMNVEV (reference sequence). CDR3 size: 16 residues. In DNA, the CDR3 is TGTGCCAGCAGCCCGCCGTGGGGGACAGAGAATTCACCCCTCCACTTT. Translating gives CASSPPWGTENSPLHF.

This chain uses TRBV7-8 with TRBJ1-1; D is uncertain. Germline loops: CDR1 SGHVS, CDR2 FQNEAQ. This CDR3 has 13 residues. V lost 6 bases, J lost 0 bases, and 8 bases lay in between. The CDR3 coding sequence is TGTGCCAGCAGTTACAGCCTGAACACTGAAGCTTTCTTT. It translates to CASSYSLNTEAFF.

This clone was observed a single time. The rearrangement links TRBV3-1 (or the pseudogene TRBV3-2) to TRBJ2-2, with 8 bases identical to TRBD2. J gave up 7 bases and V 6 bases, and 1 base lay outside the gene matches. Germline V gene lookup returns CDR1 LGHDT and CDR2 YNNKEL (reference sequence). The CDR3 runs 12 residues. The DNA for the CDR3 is TGTGCCAGCAGTCTAGCGGGCGGGGAGCTGTTTTTT. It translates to CASSLAGGELFF.

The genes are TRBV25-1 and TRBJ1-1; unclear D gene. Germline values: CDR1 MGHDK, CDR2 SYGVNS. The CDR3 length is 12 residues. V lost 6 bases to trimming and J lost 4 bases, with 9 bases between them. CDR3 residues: CASRPGTTEAFF. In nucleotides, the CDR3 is TGTGCCAGCAGACCGGGAACCACTGAAGCTTTCTTT.

The chain's CDR3 is CASSVGAGSEQYF. The CDR3 DNA reads as TGTGCCAGCAGCGTAGGGGCGGGTTCTGAGCAGTACTTC. The chain couples TRBV9 to TRBJ2-7, with D possibly matching TRBD2 (5 bases). Per germline, CDR1 SGDLS and CDR2 YYNGEE. The length of the CDR3 is 13 residues. Trimming removed 0 bases from V and 7 bases from J, with 11 bases in between.

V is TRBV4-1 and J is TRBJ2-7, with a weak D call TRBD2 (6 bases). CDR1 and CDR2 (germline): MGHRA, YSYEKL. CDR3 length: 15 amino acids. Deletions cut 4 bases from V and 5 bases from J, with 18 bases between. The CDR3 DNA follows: TGCGCCAGCAGCCCTCACCGGGACTTTTCTGACGAGCAGTACTTC. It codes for CASSPHRDFSDEQYF.

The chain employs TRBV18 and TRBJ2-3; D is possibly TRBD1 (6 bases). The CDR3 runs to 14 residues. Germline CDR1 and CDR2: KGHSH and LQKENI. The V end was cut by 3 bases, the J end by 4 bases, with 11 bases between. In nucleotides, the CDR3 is TGTGCCAGCTCACCCCCACCAGGGGCAGATACGCAGTATTTT. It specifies CASSPPPGADTQYF.

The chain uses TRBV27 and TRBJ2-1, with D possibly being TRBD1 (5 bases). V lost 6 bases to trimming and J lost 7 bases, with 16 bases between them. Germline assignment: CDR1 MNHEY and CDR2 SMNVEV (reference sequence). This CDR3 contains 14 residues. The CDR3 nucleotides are TGTGCCAGCAGCTTGGGGCCGACTGGAAATGAGCAGTTCTTC. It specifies CASSLGPTGNEQFF.

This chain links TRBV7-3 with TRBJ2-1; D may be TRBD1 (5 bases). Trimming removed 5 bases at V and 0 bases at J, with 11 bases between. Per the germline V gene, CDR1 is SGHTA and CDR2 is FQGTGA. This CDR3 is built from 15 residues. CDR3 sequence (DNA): TGTGCCAGCAGCCCAGGGTTATTCTCCTACAATGAGCAGTTCTTC. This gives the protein CASSPGLFSYNEQFF.

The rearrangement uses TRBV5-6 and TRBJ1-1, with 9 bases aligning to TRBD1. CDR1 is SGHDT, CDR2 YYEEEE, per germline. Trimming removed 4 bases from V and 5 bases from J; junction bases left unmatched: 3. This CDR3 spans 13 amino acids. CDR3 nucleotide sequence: TGTGCCAGCAGCCCGGACAGGGGAACTGAAGCTTTCTTT. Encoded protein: CASSPDRGTEAFF.

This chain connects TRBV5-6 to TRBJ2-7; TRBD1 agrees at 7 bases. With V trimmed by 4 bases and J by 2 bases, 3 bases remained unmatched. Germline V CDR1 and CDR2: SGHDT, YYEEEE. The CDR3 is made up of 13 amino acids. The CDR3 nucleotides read TGTGCCAGCAGCCGGGACAGAGCCTACGAGCAGTACTTC. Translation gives CASSRDRAYEQYF.

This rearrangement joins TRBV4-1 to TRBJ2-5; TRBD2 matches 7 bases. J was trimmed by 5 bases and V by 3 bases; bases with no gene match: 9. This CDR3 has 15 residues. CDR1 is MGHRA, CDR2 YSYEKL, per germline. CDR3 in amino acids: CASSQQTSLGETQYF. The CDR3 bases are TGCGCCAGCAGCCAGCAGACTAGCCTAGGGGAGACCCAGTACTTC.

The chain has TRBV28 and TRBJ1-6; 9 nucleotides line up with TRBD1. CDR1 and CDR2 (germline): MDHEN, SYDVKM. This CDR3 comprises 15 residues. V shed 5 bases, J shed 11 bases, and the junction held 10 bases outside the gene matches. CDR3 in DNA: TGTGCCAGCAGTACGGAGGGACAGGGAAGGACACCCCTCCACTTT. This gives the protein CASSTEGQGRTPLHF.